This T cell receptor beta chain was recorded in a study of cytomegalovirus exposure and HLA in healthy donors. General observations from the study: Reported results showed that the classifier diagnosed cytomegalovirus status with high specificity and sensitivity.

Deletions cut 5 bases from V and 4 bases from J, with 15 bases between. Germline V lookup: CDR1 SGHNT, CDR2 YENEEA. There are 15 residues in the CDR3. For this clone: What it binds is unknown.

This table comes from immunoSEQ multiplex PCR, and its TCRdb copy is limited to in-frame clones, with some not included. The sample carries some 140,000 clones, 75% to 90% recorded once. The chain uses TRBV11-3 and TRBJ2-1; D might be TRBD1 (6 bases). The sequenced material came from PBMCs. The clonotype comes from a man between 18 and 35 years old in good health and CMV-seropositive. CDR3 residues: CASSPRTAVYNEQFF. The CDR3 DNA follows: TGTGCCAGCAGCCCCAGGACAGCAGTATACAATGAGCAGTTCTTC.